This T cell receptor beta chain originates from a study of T cells in localized non-small cell lung cancer. Whole-study findings and limits: Longer overall survival was linked to higher blood T cell density.

From germline, CDR1 is MNHNS and CDR2 SASEGT. The CDR3 spans 15 residues. The V segment lost 7 bases and the J segment 4 bases; nucleotides outside the gene matches: 8. As concerns this clone: What it recognizes is unknown.

The data were produced by immunoSEQ multiplex PCR, yet TCRdb's version contains in-frame clones alone and is incomplete. The sample includes over 55,000 clones, 75% to 90% seen only once; the top ten take roughly 2%. This receptor was identified in a woman aged 40 to 75 with stage I lung adenocarcinoma. Source: peripheral blood, taken before any cancer treatment. The gene calls are TRBV6-1 and TRBJ2-1; 9 bases are a match to TRBD2. In DNA form, the CDR3 reads TGTGCCAGCAAGGTCGAACTAGCGGGTTACAATGAGCAGTTCTTC. Residues: CASKVELAGYNEQFF.